The 19 T cell receptor beta chains reported below all come from one sample, sequenced in a study of blood T cell repertoires in COVID-19. Only in-frame clones appear in the TCRdb table, and some are missing; sequencing was by immunoSEQ multiplex PCR. The data show under 500,000 clones, with roughly 87% seen just once and over 1.5% held by the top ten. Specimen: PBMCs or T cells enriched from blood (not recorded which). The source of these receptors is a woman younger than 30 with acute COVID-19.

V and J are TRBV29-1 and TRBJ1-2; 9 bases map to TRBD1. After removal of 6 bases from V and 1 base from J, the junction contained 9 bases not matched to a gene. The V gene's germline CDR1 is SQVTM and CDR2 ANQGSEA. The length of the CDR3 is 15 residues. The CDR3: CSVPGQGRNNYGYTF. The CDR3 DNA sequence: TGCAGCGTCCCAGGACAGGGGAGGAATAACTATGGCTACACCTTC.

This clone was seen only once. The rearrangement uses TRBV7-2 and TRBJ1-6, with TRBD1 as a possible D gene (6 bases). The ends were cut back, 3 bases at V and 7 bases at J, with 13 bases in the middle. Germline values: CDR1 SGHTA, CDR2 FQGNSA. The CDR3 contains 15 residues. The CDR3 nucleotides are TGTGCCAGCAGCTTTCAGTACAGGGTCAATTCACCCCTCCACTTT. It translates to CASSFQYRVNSPLHF.

The rearrangement links TRBV10-1 to TRBJ2-1; the match to TRBD1 covers 8 bases. J was trimmed by 4 bases and V by 5 bases; bases with no gene match: 10. This CDR3 comprises 16 residues. CDR1 is WNHNN, CDR2 SYGVQD, per germline (reference sequence). The CDR3 sequence is CASSPGTGIFYNEQFF. The CDR3 DNA follows: TGCGCCAGCAGTCCCGGGACAGGAATTTTTTACAATGAGCAGTTCTTC.

CDR3 coding DNA: TGTGCCAGCAGTTACCGACAGGGGGCGCGATACAATGAGCAGTTCTTC. Translation: CASSYRQGARYNEQFF. This rearrangement joins TRBV27 to TRBJ2-1, with 10 bases fitting TRBD1. The CDR3 is 16 residues long. Germline V lookup: CDR1 MNHEY, CDR2 SMNVEV (reference sequence). V lost 4 bases to trimming and J lost 4 bases; unmatched junction nucleotides: 7.

This clone was detected once. The chain combines TRBV6-2 or TRBV6-3 with TRBJ1-1; 9 bases fit TRBD1. The CDR3 consists of 14 residues. CDR1 and CDR2 from the germline V gene are MNHEY and SVGEGT. The V segment lost 5 bases and the J segment 5 bases; nucleotides outside the gene matches: 6. The CDR3 coding sequence is TGTGCCAGCAGTGTACAGGGGGCGCAGACTGAAGCTTTCTTT. Its translation is CASSVQGAQTEAFF.

The V gene is TRBV7-9, the J gene TRBJ1-2; unclear D gene. V was clipped by 3 bases and J by 14 bases, with 10 bases between them. Germline V gene sequence: CDR1 SEHNR, CDR2 FQNEAQ (reference sequence). This CDR3 is 10 amino acids long. CDR3 in amino acids: CASSLADFTF. CDR3 nucleotide sequence: TGTGCCAGCAGCTTGGCAGATTTTACCTTC.

The CDR3 DNA reads as TGCGCCAGCAGCTTGGGAACAGGGGGCACTGAAGCTTTCTTT. Translating gives CASSLGTGGTEAFF. The V gene is TRBV5-1, the J gene TRBJ1-1, with 8 bases aligning to TRBD1. With V trimmed by 0 bases and J by 4 bases, 2 bases remained unmatched. The CDR3 is 14 amino acids. CDR1 is SGHRS and CDR2 is YFSETQ in the germline V gene. Variable domain in full (rest from reference TRBV5-1 and TRBJ1-1): KAGVTQTPRYLIKTRGQQVTLSCSPISGHRSVSWYQQTPGQGLQFLFEYFSETQRNKGNFPGRFSGRQFSNSRSEMNVSTLELGDSALYLCASSLGTGGTEAFFGQGTRLTVV.

The chain joins TRBV5-8 to TRBJ1-2, with a tentative D call TRBD1 (5 bases). CDR1 and CDR2 from the germline V gene are SGHTS and YDEGEE. The CDR3 consists of 15 residues. V lost 0 bases, J lost 3 bases, and 12 bases lay in between. The CDR3, as DNA: TGTGCCAGCAGCTTGGCCAGGGTAAACGACTATGGCTACACCTTC. Translating gives CASSLARVNDYGYTF.

V gene TRBV11-2 combines with J gene TRBJ1-1; a possible D gene is TRBD1 (6 bases). The germline gives CDR1 SGHAT, CDR2 FQNNGV. Trimming removed 0 bases from V and 4 bases from J, with 9 bases in between. The CDR3 covers 14 residues. The CDR3 region is CASSLDVGGTEAFF. The CDR3 nucleotides are TGTGCCAGCAGCTTAGATGTAGGGGGCACTGAAGCTTTCTTT.

CDR3 region: CASSQEGLGFTEAFF. Written as DNA, the CDR3 is TGTGCCAGCAGCCAAGAGGGGCTGGGATTCACTGAAGCTTTCTTT. The V and J genes are TRBV14 and TRBJ1-1; maybe TRBD1 (5 bases). The CDR3 covers 15 residues. With 0 bases removed from V and 4 bases from J, the gap between germline ends came to 12 bases. Germline V gene lookup returns CDR1 SGHDN and CDR2 FVKESK.

The chain joins TRBV5-1 to TRBJ2-3; 11 positions agree with TRBD1. In germline, CDR1 is SGHRS, CDR2 YFSETQ. The CDR3 spans 15 residues. The V gene end was trimmed by 4 bases and the J gene end by 4 bases; junction bases not matched to a gene: 5. CDR3 nucleotide sequence: TGCGCCAGCAGCCGGACAGGGGGCGTCGCAGATACGCAGTATTTT. This gives the protein CASSRTGGVADTQYF.

This chain uses TRBV5-4 with TRBJ2-1, with 7 bases that match TRBD1. V shed 5 bases, J shed 2 bases, and the junction held 10 bases outside the gene matches. The CDR3 loop spans 16 amino acids. Germline V gene lookup returns CDR1 SGHNT and CDR2 YYREEE (reference sequence). CDR3: CASSRYNRGTYNEQFF. CDR3 sequence (DNA): TGTGCCAGCAGTCGATACAACAGGGGAACCTACAATGAGCAGTTCTTC.

The chain has TRBV4-3 and TRBJ1-4; D is ambiguous. V lost 0 bases to trimming and J lost 4 bases, with 15 bases between them. Looked up from germline, CDR1 is LGHNA and CDR2 is YSLEER. The length of the CDR3 is 17 residues. CDR3 in DNA: TGCGCCAGCAGCCAAGATCTTCGTCAGGTCTTTAATGAAAAACTGTTTTTT. Encoded protein: CASSQDLRQVFNEKLFF.

The rearrangement joins TRBV6-6 to TRBJ2-7; 7 bases align to TRBD1. The CDR3 extends over 14 amino acids. Per germline, CDR1 MNHNY and CDR2 SVGAGI (reference sequence). V trimming: 7 bases; J trimming: 3 bases; junction bases outside the gene matches: 9. The CDR3 is CASTARTGHYEQYF. CDR3 DNA: TGTGCCAGCACCGCTCGGACAGGACACTACGAGCAGTACTTC.

The V and J genes are TRBV10-3 and TRBJ1-1, with unresolved D. The CDR3 is made up of 12 amino acids. Germline V gene lookup returns CDR1 ENHRY and CDR2 SYGVKD. CDR3 region: CAARRESSEAFF. CDR3 bases: TGTGCGGCTCGGCGGGAGTCGTCTGAAGCTTTCTTT.

This rearrangement joins TRBV7-6 to TRBJ2-7; D may be TRBD1 (5 bases). From germline, CDR1 is SGHVS and CDR2 FNYEAQ. V gave up 5 bases and J gave up 3 bases, with 17 bases separating them. The CDR3 is 15 residues long. This chain's CDR3 is CASSPSPDRHYEQYF. The DNA for the CDR3 is TGTGCCAGCAGCCCCTCCCCTGACAGACACTACGAGCAGTACTTC.

J is TRBJ1-1 and V is TRBV6-1, with 7 bases matching TRBD1. This CDR3 spans 16 amino acids. V dropped 4 bases and J dropped 1; count of bases not matched to a gene: 9. Germline loops: CDR1 MNHNS, CDR2 SASEGT. CDR3 sequence reads: CASSVLRDRSNTEAFF. For the CDR3, the DNA is TGTGCCAGCAGTGTCCTAAGGGACAGATCGAACACTGAAGCTTTCTTT.

The V gene is TRBV3-1 (or the pseudogene TRBV3-2), the J gene TRBJ1-1; tentative D call: TRBD1 (6 bases). From germline, CDR1 is LGHDT and CDR2 YNNKEL (reference sequence). The V end was cut by 1 base, the J end by 3 bases, with 9 bases between. This CDR3 comprises 14 residues. The CDR3 spells CASSQARGHTEAFF. The CDR3 region has the DNA TGTGCCAGCAGCCAAGCCAGGGGCCACACTGAAGCTTTCTTT.

This sequence joins TRBV3-1 (or the pseudogene TRBV3-2) and TRBJ2-5; a possible D gene is TRBD2 (6 bases). The CDR3 is made up of 14 amino acids. The V and J ends lost 0 bases and 7 bases respectively, with 12 bases between them. Germline CDR1 LGHDT, CDR2 YNNKEL (reference sequence). In DNA form, the CDR3 reads TGTGCCAGCAGCCAAGATGTAGCGGAGCCGACCCAGTACTTC. Translated, it gives CASSQDVAEPTQYF.